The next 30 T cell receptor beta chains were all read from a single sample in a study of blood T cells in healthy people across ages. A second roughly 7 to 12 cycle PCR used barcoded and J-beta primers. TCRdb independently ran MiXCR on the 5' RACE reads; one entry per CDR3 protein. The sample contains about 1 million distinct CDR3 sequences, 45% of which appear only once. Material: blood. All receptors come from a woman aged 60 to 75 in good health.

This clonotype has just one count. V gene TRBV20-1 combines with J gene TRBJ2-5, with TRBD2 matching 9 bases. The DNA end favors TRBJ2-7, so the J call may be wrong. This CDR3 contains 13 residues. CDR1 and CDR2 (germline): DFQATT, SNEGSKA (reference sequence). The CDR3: CSANSGRLYEQYF. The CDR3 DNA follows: TGCAGTGCTAACAGCGGGAGGCTCTACGAGCAGTACTTC.

Here the CDR3 reads CSVGEGQETQFF. The CDR3, as DNA: TGCAGCGTTGGGGAGGGGCAGGAGACCCAGTTCTTC. This chain connects TRBV29-1 to TRBJ2-5; 7 bases align to TRBD2. The J call is in doubt because the DNA end fits TRBJ2-1 better. The CDR3 extends over 12 amino acids. Germline loops: CDR1 SQVTM, CDR2 ANQGSEA.

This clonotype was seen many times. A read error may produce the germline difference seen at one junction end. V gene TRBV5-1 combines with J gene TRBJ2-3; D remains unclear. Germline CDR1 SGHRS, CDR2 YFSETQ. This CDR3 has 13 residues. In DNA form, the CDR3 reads TGTGCCAGCAGTTTGGCCCCCACAGATACGCAGTATTTT. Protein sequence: CASSLAPTDTQYF.

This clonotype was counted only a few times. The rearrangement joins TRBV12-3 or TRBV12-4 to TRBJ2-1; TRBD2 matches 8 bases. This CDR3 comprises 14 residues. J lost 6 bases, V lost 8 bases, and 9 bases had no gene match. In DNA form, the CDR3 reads TGTGCCAGCTGGCGGGAGGATAGAGGCAATGAGCAGTTCTTC. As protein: CASWREDRGNEQFF.

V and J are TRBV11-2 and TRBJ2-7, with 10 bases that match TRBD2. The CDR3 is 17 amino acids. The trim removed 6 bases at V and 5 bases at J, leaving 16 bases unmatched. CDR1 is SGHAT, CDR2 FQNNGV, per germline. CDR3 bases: TGTGCCAGCAGTCCCGTCCCCTTGGCTAGCGGGAGAGACGAGCAGTACTTC. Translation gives CASSPVPLASGRDEQYF. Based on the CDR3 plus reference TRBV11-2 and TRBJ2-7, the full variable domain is EAGVAQSPRYKIIEKRQSVAFWCNPISGHATLYWYQQILGQGPKLLIQFQNNGVVDDSQLPKDRFSAERLKGVDSTLKIQPAKLEDSAVYLCASSPVPLASGRDEQYFGPGTRLTVT.

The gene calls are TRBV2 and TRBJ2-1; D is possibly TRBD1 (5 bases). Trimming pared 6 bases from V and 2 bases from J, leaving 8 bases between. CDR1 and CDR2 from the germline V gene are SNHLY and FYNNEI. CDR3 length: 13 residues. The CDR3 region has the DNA TGTGCCAGCAGAGCAGGGACCTACAATGAGCAGTTCTTC. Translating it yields CASRAGTYNEQFF. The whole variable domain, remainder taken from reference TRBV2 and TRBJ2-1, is EPEVTQTPSHQVTQMGQEVILRCVPISNHLYFYWYRQILGQKVEFLVSFYNNEISEKSEIFDDQFSVERPDGSNFTLKIRSTKLEDSAMYFCASRAGTYNEQFFGPGTRLTVL.

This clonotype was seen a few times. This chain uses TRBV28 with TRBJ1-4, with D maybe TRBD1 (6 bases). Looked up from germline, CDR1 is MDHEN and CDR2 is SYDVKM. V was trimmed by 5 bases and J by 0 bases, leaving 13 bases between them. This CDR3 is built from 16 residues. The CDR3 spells CASSTQGGATNEKLFF. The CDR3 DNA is TGTGCCAGCAGTACACAGGGAGGGGCAACTAATGAAAAACTGTTTTTT.

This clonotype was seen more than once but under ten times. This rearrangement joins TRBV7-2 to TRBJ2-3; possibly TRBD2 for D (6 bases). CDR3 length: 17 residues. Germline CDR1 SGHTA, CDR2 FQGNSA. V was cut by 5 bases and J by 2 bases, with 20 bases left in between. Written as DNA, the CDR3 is TGTGCCAGCAGCGTACCTCGGGGGAGTGTAGCCACAGATACGCAGTATTTT. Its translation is CASSVPRGSVATDTQYF.

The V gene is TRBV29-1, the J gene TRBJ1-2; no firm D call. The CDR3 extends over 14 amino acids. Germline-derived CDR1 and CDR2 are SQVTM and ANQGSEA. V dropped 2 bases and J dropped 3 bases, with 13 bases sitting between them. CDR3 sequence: CSVESRRRDYGYTF. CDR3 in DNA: TGCAGCGTTGAAAGTCGGCGTAGAGACTATGGCTACACCTTC.

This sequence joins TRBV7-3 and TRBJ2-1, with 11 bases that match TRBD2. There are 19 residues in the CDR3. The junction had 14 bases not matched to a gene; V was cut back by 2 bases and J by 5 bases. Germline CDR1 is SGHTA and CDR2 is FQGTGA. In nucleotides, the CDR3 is TGTGCCAGCAGCTTACGTCGACTAGCGGGGAGTTCCCCCGACAATGAGCAGTTCTTC. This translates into CASSLRRLAGSSPDNEQFF.

CDR3 residues: CAIQRKGNTGELFF. The CDR3, as DNA: TGTGCCATTCAGCGGAAGGGCAACACCGGGGAGCTGTTTTTT. This chain links TRBV10-3 with TRBJ2-2, with D perhaps matching TRBD2 (5 bases). CDR1 is ENHRY and CDR2 is SYGVKD in the germline V gene. V lost 9 bases and J 2 bases, leaving 13 bases between the germline ends. CDR3 length: 14 residues.

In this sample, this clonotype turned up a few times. As DNA, the CDR3 is TGCGCCAGCAGCCTCGGGACAGAGCCGAGCTCCTACAATGAGCAGTTCTTC. It codes for CASSLGTEPSSYNEQFF. The V gene is TRBV5-1, the J gene TRBJ2-1; 7 bases are shared with TRBD1. Germline CDR1 reads SGHRS; CDR2 reads YFSETQ. J gave up 0 bases and V 4 bases, and 10 bases lay outside the gene matches. The CDR3 has 17 amino acids.

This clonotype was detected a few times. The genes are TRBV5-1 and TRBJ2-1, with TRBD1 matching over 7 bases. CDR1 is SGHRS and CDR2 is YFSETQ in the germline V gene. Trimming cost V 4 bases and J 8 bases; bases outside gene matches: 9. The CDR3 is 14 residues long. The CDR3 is CASSDRSGGDEQFF. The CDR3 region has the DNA TGCGCCAGCAGCGACCGATCAGGGGGAGATGAGCAGTTCTTC.

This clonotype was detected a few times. CDR3 nucleotide sequence: TGCAGTGCTAGAGGACTAGCGGGAGGGTATGCGGATACGCAGTATTTT. Its protein is CSARGLAGGYADTQYF. This chain joins TRBV20-1 and TRBJ2-3, with 14 bases aligning to TRBD2. V was pared by 1 base and J by 6 bases, with 6 bases of the junction left unmatched. The length of the CDR3 is 16 residues. The V gene's germline CDR1 is DFQATT and CDR2 SNEGSKA (reference sequence).

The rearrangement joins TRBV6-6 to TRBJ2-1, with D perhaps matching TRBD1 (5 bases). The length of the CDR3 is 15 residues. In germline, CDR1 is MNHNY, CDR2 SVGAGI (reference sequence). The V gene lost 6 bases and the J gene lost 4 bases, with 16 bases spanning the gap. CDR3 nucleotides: TGTGCCAGCAGAACTCAGAGTTCAGGGTACAATGAGCAGTTCTTC. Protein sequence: CASRTQSSGYNEQFF.

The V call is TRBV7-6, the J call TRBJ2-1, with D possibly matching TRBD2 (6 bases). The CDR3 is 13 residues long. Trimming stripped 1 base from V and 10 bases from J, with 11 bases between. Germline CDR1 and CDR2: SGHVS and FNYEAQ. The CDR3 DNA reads TGTGCCAGCAGCTTAGGCGGGGCCGAGGAGCAGTTCTTC. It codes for CASSLGGAEEQFF. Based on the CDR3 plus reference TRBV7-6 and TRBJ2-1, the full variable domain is GAGVSQSPRYKVTKRGQDVALRCDPISGHVSLYWYRQALGQGPEFLTYFNYEAQQDKSGLPNDRFSAERPEGSISTLTIQRTEQRDSAMYRCASSLGGAEEQFFGPGTRLTVL.

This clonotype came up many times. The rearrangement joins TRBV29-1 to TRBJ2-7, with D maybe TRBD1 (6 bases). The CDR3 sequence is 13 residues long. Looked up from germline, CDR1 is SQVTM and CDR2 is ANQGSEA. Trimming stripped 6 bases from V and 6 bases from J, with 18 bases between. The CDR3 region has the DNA TGCAGCGTGGGGCTGACACAGGGTGGCGAGCAGTACTTC. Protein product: CSVGLTQGGEQYF.

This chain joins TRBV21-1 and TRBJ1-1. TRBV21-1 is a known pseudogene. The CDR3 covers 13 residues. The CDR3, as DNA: TGTCGCGGAGCGTGGCGGCTGGGGACTGAAGCTTTCTTT. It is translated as CRGAWRLGTEAFF.

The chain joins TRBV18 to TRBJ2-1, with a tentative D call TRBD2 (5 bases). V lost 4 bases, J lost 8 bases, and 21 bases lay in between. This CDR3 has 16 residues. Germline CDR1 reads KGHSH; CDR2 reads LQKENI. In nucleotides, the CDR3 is TGTGCCAGCTCACGAGGGCCCAACGCGGCATATGATGAGCAGTTCTTC. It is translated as CASSRGPNAAYDEQFF. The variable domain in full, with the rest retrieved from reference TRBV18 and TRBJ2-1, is NAGVMQNPRHLVRRRGQEARLRCSPMKGHSHVYWYRQLPEEGLKFMVYLQKENIIDESGMPKERFSAEFPKEGPSILRIQQVVRGDSAAYFCASSRGPNAAYDEQFFGPGTRLTVL.

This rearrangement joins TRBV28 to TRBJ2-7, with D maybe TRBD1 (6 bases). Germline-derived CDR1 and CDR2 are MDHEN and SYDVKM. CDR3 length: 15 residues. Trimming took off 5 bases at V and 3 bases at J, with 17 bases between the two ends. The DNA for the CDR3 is TGTGCCAGCAGTAAACAGGGTCCGGGGCTCTACGAGCAGTACTTC. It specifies CASSKQGPGLYEQYF.

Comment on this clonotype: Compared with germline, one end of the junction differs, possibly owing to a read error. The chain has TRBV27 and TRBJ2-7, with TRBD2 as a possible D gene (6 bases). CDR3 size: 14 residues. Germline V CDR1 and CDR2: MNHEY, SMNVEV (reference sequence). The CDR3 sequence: CASSFGRDSYKQYF. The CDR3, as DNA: TGTGCCAGCAGTTTTGGGCGGGACTCCTACAAGCAGTACTTC.

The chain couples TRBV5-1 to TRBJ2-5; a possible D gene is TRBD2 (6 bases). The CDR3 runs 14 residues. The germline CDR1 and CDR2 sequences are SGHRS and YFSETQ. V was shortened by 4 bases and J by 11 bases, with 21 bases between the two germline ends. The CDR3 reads CASSTDYSGWEQYF. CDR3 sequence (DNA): TGCGCCAGCAGCACGGACTATAGCGGATGGGAGCAGTACTTC.

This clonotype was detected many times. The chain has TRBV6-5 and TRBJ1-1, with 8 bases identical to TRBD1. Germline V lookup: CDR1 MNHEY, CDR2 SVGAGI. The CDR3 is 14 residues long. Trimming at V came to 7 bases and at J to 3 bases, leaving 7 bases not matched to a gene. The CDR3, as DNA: TGTGCCAGCACTAGGACAGGGCGGGACACTGAAGCTTTCTTT. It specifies CASTRTGRDTEAFF.

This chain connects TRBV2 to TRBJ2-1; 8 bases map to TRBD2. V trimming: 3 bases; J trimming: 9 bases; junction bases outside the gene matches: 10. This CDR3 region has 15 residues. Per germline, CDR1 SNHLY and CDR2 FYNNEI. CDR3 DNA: TGTGCCAGCAGTGAGGAGCGGGAGCGAGTGGGTGAGCAGTTCTTC. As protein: CASSEERERVGEQFF.

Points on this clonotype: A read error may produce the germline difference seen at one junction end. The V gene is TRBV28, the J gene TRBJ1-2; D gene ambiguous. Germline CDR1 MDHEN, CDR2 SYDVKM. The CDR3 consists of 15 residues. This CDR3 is CASSPLRYKGYGDTF. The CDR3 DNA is TGTGCCAGCAGTCCCCTTCGTTATAAAGGTTATGGCGACACCTTC.

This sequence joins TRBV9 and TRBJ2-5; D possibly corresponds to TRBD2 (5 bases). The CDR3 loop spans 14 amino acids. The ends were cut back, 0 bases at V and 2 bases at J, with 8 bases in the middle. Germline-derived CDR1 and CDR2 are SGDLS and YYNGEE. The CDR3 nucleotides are TGTGCCAGCAGCGTAGCCCCGGGACAAGAGACCCAGTACTTC. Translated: CASSVAPGQETQYF.

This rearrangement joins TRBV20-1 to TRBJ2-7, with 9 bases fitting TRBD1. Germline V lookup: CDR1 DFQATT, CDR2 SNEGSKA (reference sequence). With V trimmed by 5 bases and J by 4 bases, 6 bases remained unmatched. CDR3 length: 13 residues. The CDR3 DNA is TGCAGTGCTGGACAGGGGCCCGCTTACGAGCAGTACTTC. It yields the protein CSAGQGPAYEQYF.

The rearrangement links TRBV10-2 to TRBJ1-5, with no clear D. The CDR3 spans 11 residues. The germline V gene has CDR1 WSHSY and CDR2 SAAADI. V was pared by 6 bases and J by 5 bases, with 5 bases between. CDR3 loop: CASREDQPQHF. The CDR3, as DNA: TGCGCCAGCAGGGAGGATCAGCCCCAGCATTTT.

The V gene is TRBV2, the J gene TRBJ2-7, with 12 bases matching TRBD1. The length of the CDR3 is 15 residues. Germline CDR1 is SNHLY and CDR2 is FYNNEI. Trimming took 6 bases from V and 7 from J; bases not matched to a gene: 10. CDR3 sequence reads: CASRGPGQGAWEQYF. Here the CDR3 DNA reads TGTGCCAGCAGAGGTCCGGGACAGGGGGCTTGGGAGCAGTACTTC.

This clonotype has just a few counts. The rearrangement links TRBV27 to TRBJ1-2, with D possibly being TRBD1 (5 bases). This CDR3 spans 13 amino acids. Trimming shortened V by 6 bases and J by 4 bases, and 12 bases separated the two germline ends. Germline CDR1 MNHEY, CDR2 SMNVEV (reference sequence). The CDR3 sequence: CASSRLGPYGYTF. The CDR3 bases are TGTGCCAGCAGCCGTCTGGGACCCTATGGCTACACCTTC.